The source of this TCR beta chain is a study of T cell changes during pregnancy in multiple sclerosis. The CDR3 has 13 residues. The germline V gene encodes CDR1 SGHTA and CDR2 FQGTGA. V dropped 4 bases and J dropped 8; count of bases not matched to a gene: 7. Measured with immunoSEQ multiplex PCR; TCRdb has only the in-frame clones, and not every one. The sample contains around 22,000 clones, approximately 93% of which appear only once. This clonotype was sampled from a female donor in good health, enrolled as a control in a pregnancy study. The sequences come from CD4+ T cells from peripheral blood mononuclear cells, collected after pregnancy. V gene TRBV7-3 combines with J gene TRBJ1-1, with 7 bases lining up with TRBD1. The CDR3 DNA is TGTGCCAGCAGCTCCAACCCGACAGGGGAAGCTTTCTTT. This encodes CASSSNPTGEAFF.